This T cell receptor beta chain was documented in a study of T cell responses to AZD1222 COVID-19 vaccine. V trimming: 7 bases; J trimming: 4 bases; junction bases outside the gene matches: 7. The length of the CDR3 is 15 residues. Per germline, CDR1 LNHDA and CDR2 SQIVND (reference sequence). Assay: immunoSEQ multiplex PCR; the TCRdb copy retains only in-frame clones and omits some. The sample carries about 94,000 clones, 88% recorded once. The receptor's source is an adult in good health. The specimen was peripheral blood, collected on day 0 of AZD1222 vaccination. The chain recombines TRBV19 with TRBJ2-1, with 10 positions matching TRBD1. CDR3 DNA: TGTGCCAGTACCTCGGGACAGGGGAGTTACAATGAGCAGTTCTTC. Translating it yields CASTSGQGSYNEQFF.